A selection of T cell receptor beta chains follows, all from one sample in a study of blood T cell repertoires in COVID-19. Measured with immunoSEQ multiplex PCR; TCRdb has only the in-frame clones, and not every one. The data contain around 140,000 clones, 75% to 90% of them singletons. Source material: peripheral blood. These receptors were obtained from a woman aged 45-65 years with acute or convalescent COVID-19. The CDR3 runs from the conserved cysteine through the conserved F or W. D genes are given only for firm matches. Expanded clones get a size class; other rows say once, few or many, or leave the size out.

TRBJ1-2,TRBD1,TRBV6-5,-,TGTGCCAGCAGCCTTTCCGGGACAGGGATTGACGGCTACACCTTC,CASSLSGTGIDGYTF
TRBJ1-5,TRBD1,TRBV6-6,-,TGTGCCAGCAGGGACAGGCTCAATCAGCCCCAGCATTTT,CASRDRLNQPQHF
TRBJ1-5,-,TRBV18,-,TGTGCCAGCTCACCGCCCGAACAGGGTATGTATCAGCCCCAGCATTTT,CASSPPEQGMYQPQHF
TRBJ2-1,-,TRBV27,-,TGTGCCAGCAGTGATACTCCACCCCAATTATACAATGAGCAGTTCTTC,CASSDTPPQLYNEQFF
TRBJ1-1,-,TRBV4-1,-,TGCGCCAGCAGCGGAGGTGTTTTTAACACTGAAGCTTTCTTT,CASSGGVFNTEAFF
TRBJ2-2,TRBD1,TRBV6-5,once,TGTGCCAGCAGCTACAGGGGCCCTTCGAACACCGGGGAGCTGTTTTTT,CASSYRGPSNTGELFF
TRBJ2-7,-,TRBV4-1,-,TGCGCCAGCAGCCGACTCATCGGTTACGAGCAGTACTTC,CASSRLIGYEQYF
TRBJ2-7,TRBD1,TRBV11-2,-,TGTGCCAGCAGCCCCGGGACAGGGGGCGAGCAGTACTTC,CASSPGTGGEQYF
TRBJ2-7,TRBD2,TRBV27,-,TGTGCCAGCAGTCTCCCCCCGGGGGCTAGCGGGAGAGAGCAGTACTTC,CASSLPPGASGREQYF
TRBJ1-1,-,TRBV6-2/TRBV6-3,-,TGTGCCAGCAGTTACCGGGGTTGGGGATCTGCTTTCTTT,CASSYRGWGSAFF
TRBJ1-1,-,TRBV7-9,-,TGTGCCAGCAGCCAACAGGAGTACACTGAAGCTTTCTTT,CASSQQEYTEAFF
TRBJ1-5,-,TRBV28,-,TGTGCCAGCAATCGGGCGGGGGATTGGGTTAGCAATCAGCCCCAGCATTTT,CASNRAGDWVSNQPQHF
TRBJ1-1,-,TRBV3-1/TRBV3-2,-,TGTGCCAGCAGCCAAGTAAGGGACAAGAACACTGAAGCTTTCTTT,CASSQVRDKNTEAFF
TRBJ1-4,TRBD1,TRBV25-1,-,TGTGCCAGCAGTGTGGGCAGAGGACAGGTCAATGAAAAACTGTTTTTT,CASSVGRGQVNEKLFF
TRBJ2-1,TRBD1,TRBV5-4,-,TGTGCCAGCAGCTTGGTACAGGGGACCTACAATGAGCAGTTCTTC,CASSLVQGTYNEQFF
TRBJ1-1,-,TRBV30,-,TGTGCCTGGAGTGGGTTCCAGGGTTTAGGAGCTTTCTTT,CAWSGFQGLGAFF
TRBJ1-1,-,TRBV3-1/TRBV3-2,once,TGTGCCAGCAGCCAATTGGTAGCGAACACTGAAGCTTTCTTT,CASSQLVANTEAFF
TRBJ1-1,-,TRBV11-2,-,TGTGCCAGCAGCTTAGTCAGGGGAGGGCCTGAAGCTTTCTTT,CASSLVRGGPEAFF
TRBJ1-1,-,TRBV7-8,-,TGTGCCAGCAGCTCACAGACAGGCGAGAACACTGAAGCTTTCTTT,CASSSQTGENTEAFF
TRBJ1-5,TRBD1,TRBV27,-,TGTGCCAGCAGTTTATCCTGGGACAGAAGTCAGCCCCAGCATTTT,CASSLSWDRSQPQHF
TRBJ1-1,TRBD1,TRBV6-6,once,TGTGCCAGCAGTTGGGACAGGGCCCTGGGAGGGACTGAAGCTTTCTTT,CASSWDRALGGTEAFF
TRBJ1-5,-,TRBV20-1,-,TGCAGTGCTAGTCGATCAGTCTTTAATCAGCCCCAGCATTTT,CSASRSVFNQPQHF